The 25 T cell receptor beta chains in this list originate from one sample, sequenced in a study of T cells in Graves' hyperthyroidism and ophthalmopathy. It was RNA transcripts that yielded the amplified TCR beta CDR3 regions. Primed by the HTBI set, a first-round RT-PCR was run on the TCR CDR3. A single record per CDR3 protein comes from TCRdb applying MiXCR to the multiplex PCR reads. The sample consists of roughly 570,000 distinct CDR3 sequences, 35% to 55% of them appearing once. Sequenced sample: peripheral blood or thyroid tissue (not recorded which). The receptor set was obtained from an adult woman with Graves' disease, either hyperthyroidism or ophthalmopathy (not recorded which).

This chain links TRBV7-2 with TRBJ2-7; no reliable D call. The germline V gene encodes CDR1 SGHTA and CDR2 FQGNSA. This CDR3 is 13 amino acids long. Trimming cost V 5 bases and J 2 bases, with 10 bases left between them. CDR3 sequence: CASSPQSTYEQYF. For the CDR3, the DNA is TGTGCCAGCAGCCCCCAGTCGACCTACGAGCAGTACTTC. Based on the CDR3 plus reference TRBV7-2 and TRBJ2-7, the full variable domain is GAGVSQSPSNKVTEKGKDVELRCDPISGHTALYWYRQSLGQGLEFLIYFQGNSAPDKSGLPSDRFSAERTGGSVSTLTIQRTQQEDSAVYLCASSPQSTYEQYFGPGTRLTVT.

The chain joins TRBV5-1 to TRBJ2-5; unclear D gene. CDR1 and CDR2 from the germline V gene are SGHRS and YFSETQ. The CDR3 is 13 amino acids. The V gene lost 0 bases and the J gene lost 5 bases, with 8 bases spanning the gap. The CDR3 DNA sequence: TGCGCCAGCAGCTTGGTCGACGTGGAGACCCAGTACTTC. It translates to CASSLVDVETQYF.

There are many counts of this clonotype. The chain combines TRBV5-1 with TRBJ1-4, with D perhaps TRBD1 (5 bases). The CDR3 is 15 amino acids. CDR1 and CDR2 from the germline V gene are SGHRS and YFSETQ. V was shortened by 2 bases and J by 7 bases, with 15 bases between the two germline ends. The CDR3 DNA reads TGCGCCAGCAGCTTCACCGGGACCCAATCTGAAAAACTGTTTTTT. It specifies CASSFTGTQSEKLFF.

The V gene is TRBV7-2, the J gene TRBJ1-1; D might be TRBD1 (6 bases). Germline V gene data show CDR1 as SGHTA and CDR2 as FQGNSA. V dropped 8 bases and J dropped 8 bases, with 15 bases sitting between them. The length of the CDR3 is 12 residues. The CDR3 DNA follows: TGTGCCAGCGCGGGAGGGGGGCAGGAAGCTTTCTTT. Residues: CASAGGGQEAFF.

The CDR3: CASGPGQGMMETQYF. The DNA for the CDR3 is TGTGCCAGCGGACCGGGACAGGGGATGATGGAGACCCAGTACTTC. This rearrangement joins TRBV6-1 to TRBJ2-5, with 10 bases identical to TRBD1. V was clipped by 8 bases and J by 5 bases; unmatched bases: 11. This CDR3 is 15 amino acids long. The germline V gene encodes CDR1 MNHNS and CDR2 SASEGT.

This clonotype was detected many times. This chain connects TRBV11-2 to TRBJ2-7; 9 nucleotides align to TRBD2. The CDR3 covers 15 residues. With 7 bases clipped from V and 10 bases from J, the junction kept 17 bases outside the gene matches. Germline V gene lookup returns CDR1 SGHAT and CDR2 FQNNGV. In DNA form, the CDR3 reads TGTGCCAGCACCCCGTTTGGACTAGCGAAACTCGGTCAGTACTTC. The encoded protein is CASTPFGLAKLGQYF. Together with reference TRBV11-2 and TRBJ2-7, the CDR3 gives the full variable domain: EAGVAQSPRYKIIEKRQSVAFWCNPISGHATLYWYQQILGQGPKLLIQFQNNGVVDDSQLPKDRFSAERLKGVDSTLKIQPAKLEDSAVYLCASTPFGLAKLGQYFGPGTRLTVT.

Remarks on this clonotype: The junction differs from germline at one of its ends, possibly a read error. Here the CDR3 DNA reads TGCAGTGCCAGGGTGGGGGGAGAGCAAGAGACCCAGCACTTC. This sequence encodes CSARVGGEQETQHF. This sequence joins TRBV20-1 and TRBJ2-5, with TRBD2 as a possible D gene (6 bases). The germline V gene encodes CDR1 DFQATT and CDR2 SNEGSKA (reference sequence). This CDR3 spans 14 amino acids.

The V gene is TRBV7-8, the J gene TRBJ2-5; TRBD1 is a possible D gene (6 bases). The germline gives CDR1 SGHVS, CDR2 FQNEAQ. Trimming removed 2 bases from V and 3 bases from J, with 16 bases in between. The CDR3 has 16 amino acids. The chain's CDR3 is CASSLLGHRAEETQYF. The CDR3 region has the DNA TGTGCCAGCAGCTTACTGGGACATAGGGCAGAAGAGACCCAGTACTTC.

This clonotype was found a few times. V and J are TRBV19 and TRBJ1-6, with D maybe TRBD1 (5 bases). The V gene's germline CDR1 is LNHDA and CDR2 SQIVND (reference sequence). The germline V and J ends were trimmed by 3 bases and 6 bases, with 9 bases remaining between them. CDR3 length: 14 residues. The CDR3 protein is CASSMTVSNSPLHF. The CDR3 coding sequence is TGTGCCAGTAGTATGACAGTGAGTAATTCACCCCTCCACTTT.

The chain combines TRBV5-1 with TRBJ1-4, with a weak D call TRBD1 (6 bases). The germline V and J ends were trimmed by 2 bases and 7 bases, with 9 bases remaining between them. Looked up from germline, CDR1 is SGHRS and CDR2 is YFSETQ. This CDR3 contains 13 residues. The CDR3 sequence: CASSLPQGEKLFF. In DNA form, the CDR3 reads TGCGCCAGCAGCTTACCACAGGGTGAAAAACTGTTTTTT. Full variable domain (remainder filled in from reference TRBV5-1 and TRBJ1-4): KAGVTQTPRYLIKTRGQQVTLSCSPISGHRSVSWYQQTPGQGLQFLFEYFSETQRNKGNFPGRFSGRQFSNSRSEMNVSTLELGDSALYLCASSLPQGEKLFFGSGTQLSVL.

The chain is built from TRBV29-1 and TRBJ2-3; 7 nucleotides line up with TRBD2. V lost 7 bases and J lost 0; bases outside the gene matches: 4. The CDR3 covers 13 residues. The germline CDR1 and CDR2 sequences are SQVTM and ANQGSEA. The CDR3 reads CSGSSGSTDTQYF. The CDR3 nucleotides are TGCAGCGGCTCTAGCGGAAGCACAGATACGCAGTATTTT.

This chain joins TRBV15 and TRBJ1-1; D gene ambiguous. V was trimmed by 1 base and J by 5 bases, leaving 8 bases between them. The CDR3 is made up of 13 amino acids. Looked up from germline, CDR1 is LNHNV and CDR2 is YYDKDF (reference sequence). The DNA of the CDR3 is TGTGCCACCAGCAGAGTTTTAGGAACTGAAGCTTTCTTT. Translation: CATSRVLGTEAFF. The full variable domain, in which reference TRBV15 and TRBJ1-1 provide the parts outside the CDR3, is DAMVIQNPRYQVTQFGKPVTLSCSQTLNHNVMYWYQQKSSQAPKLLFHYYDKDFNNEADTPDNFQSRRPNTSFCFLDIRSPGLGDTAMYLCATSRVLGTEAFFGQGTRLTVV.

The chain joins TRBV15 to TRBJ2-2, with TRBD2 identical over 9 bases. Germline CDR1 reads LNHNV; CDR2 reads YYDKDF (reference sequence). V lost 3 bases and J lost 8; bases outside the gene matches: 10. The CDR3 extends over 16 amino acids. CDR3 DNA sequence: TGTGCCACCAGCAGGGTCCCCTCTAGCGGGAATGGGGAGCTGTTTTTT. This translates into CATSRVPSSGNGELFF.

The V gene is TRBV2, the J gene TRBJ2-7; 9 bases align to TRBD1. The CDR3 loop spans 16 amino acids. V lost 8 bases and J lost 0; bases outside the gene matches: 11. Per germline, CDR1 SNHLY and CDR2 FYNNEI. CDR3 amino acids: CASLPTGTGTSYEQYF. In nucleotides, the CDR3 is TGTGCCAGCCTCCCGACCGGGACAGGGACCTCCTACGAGCAGTACTTC.

There are many counts of this clonotype. The chain carries TRBV12-3 or TRBV12-4 and TRBJ1-5; possibly TRBD1 for D (6 bases). The V and J ends lost 4 bases and 0 bases respectively, with 22 bases between them. The length of the CDR3 is 19 residues. In DNA form, the CDR3 reads TGTGCCAGCAGTTCATCCCGGGGGGCGAACACTTATAGCAATCAGCCCCAGCATTTT. Translating gives CASSSSRGANTYSNQPQHF.

This clonotype has ten or more counts. This sequence joins TRBV4-1 and TRBJ1-4; TRBD1 is a possible D gene (5 bases). The CDR3 length is 15 residues. Trimming removed 4 bases at V and 8 bases at J, with 17 bases between. Looked up from germline, CDR1 is MGHRA and CDR2 is YSYEKL. Written as DNA, the CDR3 is TGCGCCAGCAGCCGTAGACAGTCTGAGCCCGAAAAACTGTTTTTT. Its protein is CASSRRQSEPEKLFF.

There are many counts of this clonotype. The J gene is TRBJ1-2, the V gene TRBV3-1; D not certain. Trimming stripped 0 bases from V and 3 bases from J, with 14 bases between. Germline CDR1 reads LGHDT; CDR2 reads YNNKEL (reference sequence). This CDR3 spans 16 amino acids. The CDR3 nucleotides are TGTGCCAGCAGCCAAGATATCGCCGGACGGCACTATGGCTACACCTTC. It codes for CASSQDIAGRHYGYTF.

The chain joins TRBV9 to TRBJ1-1; 7 nucleotides line up with TRBD1. This CDR3 is built from 14 residues. The ends lost 3 bases at V and 4 bases at J; junction bases unmatched: 6. Germline V gives CDR1 SGDLS, CDR2 YYNGEE. This CDR3 reads CASSGSGGPTEAFF. The CDR3 bases are TGTGCCAGCAGCGGATCAGGGGGGCCCACTGAAGCTTTCTTT.

This chain joins TRBV20-1 and TRBJ1-5; possible D gene TRBD1, 5 bases. The ends were cut back, 5 bases at V and 4 bases at J, with 12 bases in the middle. The germline gives CDR1 DFQATT, CDR2 SNEGSKA (reference sequence). This CDR3 is 13 amino acids long. The CDR3 loop reads CSAQGAGNQPQHF. CDR3 coding DNA: TGCAGTGCTCAAGGGGCAGGGAATCAGCCCCAGCATTTT.

This clonotype has only a few counts. The chain employs TRBV28 and TRBJ1-2; D perhaps matches TRBD1 (5 bases). From germline, CDR1 is MDHEN and CDR2 SYDVKM. V lost 2 bases, J lost 4 bases, and 8 bases lay in between. This CDR3 contains 13 residues. The CDR3: CASSLPGIYGYTF. The DNA of the CDR3 is TGTGCCAGCAGTTTACCAGGGATCTATGGCTACACCTTC.

This clonotype was observed many times. The chain uses TRBV20-1 and TRBJ1-6; D possibly corresponds to TRBD1 (6 bases). This CDR3 has 16 residues. Trimming removed 2 bases from V and 0 bases from J, with 11 bases in between. The V gene's germline CDR1 is DFQATT and CDR2 SNEGSKA (reference sequence). The CDR3 protein is CSARRTGSSYNSPLHF. The CDR3 region has the DNA TGCAGTGCTAGAAGAACAGGGAGCTCCTATAATTCACCCCTCCACTTT.

This chain connects TRBV28 to TRBJ2-2; D might be TRBD1 (6 bases). The CDR3 is 16 residues long. Trimming removed 10 bases at V and 4 bases at J, with 22 bases between. The V gene's germline CDR1 is MDHEN and CDR2 SYDVKM. The CDR3 region has the DNA TGTGCCATCAAGAACCGGGACACTCGTCTCACCGGGGAGCTGTTTTTT. It translates to CAIKNRDTRLTGELFF.

This clonotype appeared many times. This chain joins TRBV4-1 and TRBJ1-1; a weak D match, TRBD1 (6 bases). V lost 2 bases, J lost 1 base, and 14 bases lay in between. Germline CDR1 is MGHRA and CDR2 is YSYEKL. The CDR3 length is 16 residues. CDR3 bases: TGCGCCAGCAGCCAATTACCCGGGACACAGAACACTGAAGCTTTCTTT. It is translated as CASSQLPGTQNTEAFF.

This clonotype was found many times. This sequence joins TRBV5-6 and TRBJ1-4; D unresolved. Trimming took 0 bases from V and 6 from J, leaving 9 bases between them. This CDR3 is built from 14 residues. The germline gives CDR1 SGHDT, CDR2 YYEEEE. Here the CDR3 DNA reads TGTGCCAGCAGCTTGGTTCAGGCACATGAAAAACTGTTTTTT. It is translated as CASSLVQAHEKLFF. The full variable domain, in which reference TRBV5-6 and TRBJ1-4 provide the parts outside the CDR3, is DAGVTQSPTHLIKTRGQQVTLRCSPKSGHDTVSWYQQALGQGPQFIFQYYEEEERQRGNFPDRFSGHQFPNYSSELNVNALLLGDSALYLCASSLVQAHEKLFFGSGTQLSVL.

V is TRBV7-2 and J is TRBJ2-2, with TRBD2 matching over 8 bases. Germline loops: CDR1 SGHTA, CDR2 FQGNSA. V was pared by 1 base and J by 7 bases, with 11 bases of the junction left unmatched. CDR3 size: 17 residues. Here the CDR3 DNA reads TGTGCCAGCAGCTTAGGGTCGAGCGGGAGTGGTATCGGGGAGCTGTTTTTT. Translation gives CASSLGSSGSGIGELFF. The whole variable domain, filled in from reference TRBV7-2 and TRBJ2-2, reads GAGVSQSPSNKVTEKGKDVELRCDPISGHTALYWYRQSLGQGLEFLIYFQGNSAPDKSGLPSDRFSAERTGGSVSTLTIQRTQQEDSAVYLCASSLGSSGSGIGELFFGEGSRLTVL.